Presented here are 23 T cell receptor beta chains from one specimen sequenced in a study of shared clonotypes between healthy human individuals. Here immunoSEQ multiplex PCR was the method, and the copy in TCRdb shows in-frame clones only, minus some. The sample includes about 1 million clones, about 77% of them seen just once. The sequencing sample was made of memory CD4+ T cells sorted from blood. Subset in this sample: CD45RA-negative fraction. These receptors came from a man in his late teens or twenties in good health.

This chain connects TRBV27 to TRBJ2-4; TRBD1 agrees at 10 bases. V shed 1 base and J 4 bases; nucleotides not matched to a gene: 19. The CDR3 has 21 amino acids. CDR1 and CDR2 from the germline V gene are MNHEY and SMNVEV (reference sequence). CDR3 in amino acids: CASSLYSPSGTGDTSKNIQYF. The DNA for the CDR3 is TGTGCCAGCAGTTTATATTCCCCCTCCGGGACAGGGGATACGTCTAAAAACATTCAGTACTTC.

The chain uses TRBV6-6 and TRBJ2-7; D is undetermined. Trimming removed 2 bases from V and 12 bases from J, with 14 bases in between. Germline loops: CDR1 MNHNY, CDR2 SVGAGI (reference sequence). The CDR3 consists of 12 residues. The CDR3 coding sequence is TGTGCCAGCAGTTACCTAAATAACGAGTGGTACTTC. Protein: CASSYLNNEWYF.

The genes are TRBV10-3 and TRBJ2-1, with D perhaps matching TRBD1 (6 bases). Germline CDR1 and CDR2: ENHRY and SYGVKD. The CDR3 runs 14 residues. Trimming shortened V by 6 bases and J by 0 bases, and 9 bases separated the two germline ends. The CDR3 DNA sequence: TGTGCCATCAGCACAGGGCACTCCTACAATGAGCAGTTCTTC. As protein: CAISTGHSYNEQFF.

Here the CDR3 DNA reads TGTGCCAGCAGTTACTCCGTATTAGTAAATACGCAGTATTTT. Its translation: CASSYSVLVNTQYF. This chain joins TRBV6-5 and TRBJ2-3, with D uncertain. Trimming removed 0 bases from V and 7 bases from J, with 11 bases in between. The CDR3 sequence is 14 residues long. Per the germline V gene, CDR1 is MNHEY and CDR2 is SVGAGI.

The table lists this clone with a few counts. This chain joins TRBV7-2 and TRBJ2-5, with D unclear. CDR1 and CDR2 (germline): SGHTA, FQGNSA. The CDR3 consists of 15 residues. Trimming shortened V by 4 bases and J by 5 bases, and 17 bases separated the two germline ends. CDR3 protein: CASSSLRSPRETQYF. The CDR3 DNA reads TGTGCCAGCAGCTCCCTTAGAAGTCCAAGGGAGACCCAGTACTTC.

The CDR3: CASSSYRQGGLNEQFF. In DNA form, the CDR3 reads TGTGCCAGCAGTTCTTACCGACAGGGTGGGCTAAATGAGCAGTTCTTC. The rearrangement uses TRBV28 and TRBJ2-1, with 7 bases lining up with TRBD1. The V gene end was trimmed by 4 bases and the J gene end by 7 bases; junction bases not matched to a gene: 13. Germline CDR1 MDHEN, CDR2 SYDVKM. The CDR3 sequence is 16 residues long.

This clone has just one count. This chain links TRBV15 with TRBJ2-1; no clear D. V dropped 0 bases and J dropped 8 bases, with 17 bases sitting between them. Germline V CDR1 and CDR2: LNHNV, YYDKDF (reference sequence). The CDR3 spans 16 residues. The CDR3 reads CATSRDQASTGDEQFF. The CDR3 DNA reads TGTGCCACCAGCAGAGATCAGGCCTCAACTGGGGATGAGCAGTTCTTC. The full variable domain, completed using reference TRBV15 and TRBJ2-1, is DAMVIQNPRYQVTQFGKPVTLSCSQTLNHNVMYWYQQKSSQAPKLLFHYYDKDFNNEADTPDNFQSRRPNTSFCFLDIRSPGLGDTAMYLCATSRDQASTGDEQFFGPGTRLTVL.

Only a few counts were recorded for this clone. This CDR3 reads CASSVDPTPNQPQHF. The CDR3 bases are TGTGCCAGCAGCGTAGATCCAACCCCAAATCAGCCCCAGCATTTT. The chain uses TRBV9 and TRBJ1-5; D not certain. V was cut by 0 bases and J by 4 bases, with 11 bases left in between. CDR3 length: 15 amino acids. Germline lookup yields CDR1 SGDLS and CDR2 YYNGEE.

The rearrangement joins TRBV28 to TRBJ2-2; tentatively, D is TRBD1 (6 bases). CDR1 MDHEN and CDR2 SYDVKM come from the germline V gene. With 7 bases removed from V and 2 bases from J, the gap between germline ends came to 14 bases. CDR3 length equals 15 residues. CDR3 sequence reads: CASTKSGTNTGELFF. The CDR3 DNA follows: TGTGCCAGCACGAAAAGTGGGACAAACACCGGGGAGCTGTTTTTT.

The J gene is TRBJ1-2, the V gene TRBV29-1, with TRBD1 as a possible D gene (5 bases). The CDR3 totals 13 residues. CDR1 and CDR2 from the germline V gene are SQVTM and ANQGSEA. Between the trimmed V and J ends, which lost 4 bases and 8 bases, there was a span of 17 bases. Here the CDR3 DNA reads TGCAGCGTTGTCGGGACCCCTCTCGGCGGCTACACCTTC. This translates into CSVVGTPLGGYTF.

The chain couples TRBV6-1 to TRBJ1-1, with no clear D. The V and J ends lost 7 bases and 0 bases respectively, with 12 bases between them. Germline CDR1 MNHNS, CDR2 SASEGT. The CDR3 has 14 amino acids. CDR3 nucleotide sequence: TGTGCCAGCAACGTAGGACGGGTGAACACTGAAGCTTTCTTT. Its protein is CASNVGRVNTEAFF.

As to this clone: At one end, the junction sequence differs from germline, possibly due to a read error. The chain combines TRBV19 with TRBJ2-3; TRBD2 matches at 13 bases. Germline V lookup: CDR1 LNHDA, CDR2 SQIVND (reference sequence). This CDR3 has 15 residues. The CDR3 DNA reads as TGTGCCAGTAGGCGGACTAGCGGGAGCAAAGATACGCAGTATTTT. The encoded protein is CASRRTSGSKDTQYF.

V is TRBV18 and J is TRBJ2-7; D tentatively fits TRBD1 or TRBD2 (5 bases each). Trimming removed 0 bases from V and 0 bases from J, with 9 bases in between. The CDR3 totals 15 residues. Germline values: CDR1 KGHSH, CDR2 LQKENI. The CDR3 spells CASSPPGRSSYEQYF. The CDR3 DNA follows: TGTGCCAGCTCACCACCGGGACGGTCCTCCTACGAGCAGTACTTC.

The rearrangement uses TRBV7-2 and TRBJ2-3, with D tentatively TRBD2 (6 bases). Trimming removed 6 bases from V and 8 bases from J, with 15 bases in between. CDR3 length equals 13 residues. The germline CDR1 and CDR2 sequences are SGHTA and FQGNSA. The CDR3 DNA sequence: TGTGCCAGCAGAAGGACTACCCCTGGTACGCAGTATTTT. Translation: CASRRTTPGTQYF. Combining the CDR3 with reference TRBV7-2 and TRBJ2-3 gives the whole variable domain GAGVSQSPSNKVTEKGKDVELRCDPISGHTALYWYRQSLGQGLEFLIYFQGNSAPDKSGLPSDRFSAERTGGSVSTLTIQRTQQEDSAVYLCASRRTTPGTQYFGPGTRLTVL.

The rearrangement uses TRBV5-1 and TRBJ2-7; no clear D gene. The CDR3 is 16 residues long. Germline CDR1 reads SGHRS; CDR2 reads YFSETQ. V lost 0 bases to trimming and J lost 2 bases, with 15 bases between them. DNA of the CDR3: TGCGCCAGCAGCTTGGCCAGAGGCTCCGGAACCTACGAGCAGTACTTC. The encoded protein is CASSLARGSGTYEQYF.

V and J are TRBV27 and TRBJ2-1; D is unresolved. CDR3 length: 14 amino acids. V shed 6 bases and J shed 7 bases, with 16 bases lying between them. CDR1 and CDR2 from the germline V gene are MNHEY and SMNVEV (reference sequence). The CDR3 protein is CASSQLRATNEQFF. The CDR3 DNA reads TGTGCCAGCAGCCAGCTCCGGGCTACGAATGAGCAGTTCTTC.

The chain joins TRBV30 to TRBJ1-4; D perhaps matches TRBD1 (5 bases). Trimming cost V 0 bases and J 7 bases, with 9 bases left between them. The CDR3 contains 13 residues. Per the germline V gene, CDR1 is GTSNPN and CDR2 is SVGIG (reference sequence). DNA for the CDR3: TGTGCCTGGAGTGTATCAGGGTCTGAAAAACTGTTTTTT. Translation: CAWSVSGSEKLFF.

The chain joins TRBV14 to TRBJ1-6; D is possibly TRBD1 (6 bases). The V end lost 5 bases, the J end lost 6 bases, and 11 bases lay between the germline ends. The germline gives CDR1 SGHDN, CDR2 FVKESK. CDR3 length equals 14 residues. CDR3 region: CASSTRGPNSPLHF. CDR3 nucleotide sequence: TGTGCCAGCAGCACCAGGGGTCCTAATTCACCCCTCCACTTT.

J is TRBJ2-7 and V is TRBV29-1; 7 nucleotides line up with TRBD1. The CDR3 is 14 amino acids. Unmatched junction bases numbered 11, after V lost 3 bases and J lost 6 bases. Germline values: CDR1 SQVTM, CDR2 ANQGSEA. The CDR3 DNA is TGCAGCGTTGATGACAGGGAACTCTCGGGCGAGCAGTACTTC. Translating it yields CSVDDRELSGEQYF.

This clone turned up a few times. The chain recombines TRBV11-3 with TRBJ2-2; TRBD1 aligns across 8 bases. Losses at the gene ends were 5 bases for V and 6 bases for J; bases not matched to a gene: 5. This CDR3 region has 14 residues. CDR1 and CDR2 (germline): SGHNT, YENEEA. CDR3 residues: CASSLIQGAGELFF. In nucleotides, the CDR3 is TGTGCCAGCAGCCTGATACAGGGGGCCGGGGAGCTGTTTTTT.

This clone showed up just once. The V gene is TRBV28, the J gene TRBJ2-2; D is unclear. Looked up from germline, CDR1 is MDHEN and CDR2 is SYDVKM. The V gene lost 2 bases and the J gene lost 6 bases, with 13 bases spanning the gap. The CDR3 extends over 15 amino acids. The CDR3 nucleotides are TGTGCCAGCAGTTTAGACCGGGCGTTCTCCGGGGAGCTGTTTTTT. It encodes CASSLDRAFSGELFF.

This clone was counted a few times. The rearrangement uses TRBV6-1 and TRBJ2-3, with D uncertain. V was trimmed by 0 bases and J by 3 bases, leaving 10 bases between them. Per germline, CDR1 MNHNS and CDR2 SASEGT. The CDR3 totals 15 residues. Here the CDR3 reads CASSEASAQTDTQYF. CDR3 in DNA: TGTGCCAGCAGTGAAGCGTCGGCCCAGACAGATACGCAGTATTTT.

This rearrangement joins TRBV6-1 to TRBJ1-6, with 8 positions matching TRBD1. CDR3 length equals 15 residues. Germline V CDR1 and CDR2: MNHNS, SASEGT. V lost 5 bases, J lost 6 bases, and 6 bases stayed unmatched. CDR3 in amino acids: CASSIQGGANSPLHF. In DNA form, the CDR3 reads TGTGCCAGCAGTATACAGGGGGGCGCTAATTCACCCCTCCACTTT.